What follows are 20 T cell receptor beta chains derived from one specimen sequenced in a study of shared clonotypes between healthy human individuals. The assay was immunoSEQ multiplex PCR, and TCRdb's table has in-frame clones only and misses some. The sample records roughly 1.4 million clones, around 98.5% being singletons. The sample comprised naive CD4+ T cells sorted from blood. Specified subset: CD45RA+ positively selected. These receptor sequences come from a man aged 25 to 45 in good health.

V usage is TRBV9 and J usage is TRBJ2-6; tentatively, D is TRBD1 (5 bases). The germline gives CDR1 SGDLS, CDR2 YYNGEE. Trimming took 0 bases from V and 0 from J, leaving 13 bases between them. The CDR3 length is 18 residues. CDR3 nucleotide sequence: TGTGCCAGCAGCGTAGGGGGCCCTCTCATCTCTGGGGCCAACGTCCTGACTTTC. This gives the protein CASSVGGPLISGANVLTF.

This clone has a single count. The chain joins TRBV7-2 to TRBJ1-4, with D maybe TRBD1 (5 bases). This CDR3 spans 17 amino acids. V lost 5 bases and J 3 bases, leaving 19 bases between the germline ends. The germline V gene has CDR1 SGHTA and CDR2 FQGNSA. The CDR3 DNA is TGTGCCAGCAGCCCCGCTCGATTGGGGGGGTCTAATGAAAAACTGTTTTTT. Translating it yields CASSPARLGGSNEKLFF.

This sequence joins TRBV14 and TRBJ2-2; no clear D gene. Germline V CDR1 and CDR2: SGHDN, FVKESK. CDR3 length: 15 residues. The V end lost 4 bases, the J end lost 0 bases, and 9 bases lay between the germline ends. The CDR3 DNA follows: TGTGCCAGCAGCCGTGTATTAGCGAACACCGGGGAGCTGTTTTTT. Amino acids: CASSRVLANTGELFF.

This chain uses TRBV7-2 with TRBJ1-4; D not resolved. V was shortened by 3 bases and J by 0 bases, with 5 bases between the two germline ends. CDR1 is SGHTA and CDR2 is FQGNSA in the germline V gene. The CDR3 covers 14 residues. The CDR3 spells CASSFTATNEKLFF. For the CDR3, the DNA is TGTGCCAGCAGCTTCACTGCAACTAATGAAAAACTGTTTTTT.

V is TRBV4-2 and J is TRBJ1-1; 7 positions match TRBD1. The CDR3 consists of 18 residues. Trimming cost V 3 bases and J 1 base; bases outside gene matches: 14. Germline values: CDR1 LGHNA, CDR2 YNFKEQ. The CDR3 region is CASSHHRSGTETNTEAFF. The CDR3 DNA follows: TGTGCCAGCAGCCACCACCGCTCCGGGACAGAGACGAACACTGAAGCTTTCTTT.

The chain uses TRBV7-6 and TRBJ2-1; the D gene could be TRBD1 or TRBD2 (5 bases each). Per the germline V gene, CDR1 is SGHVS and CDR2 is FNYEAQ. The ends were cut back, 5 bases at V and 3 bases at J, with 20 bases in the middle. The CDR3 contains 17 residues. The CDR3 DNA follows: TGTGCCAGCAGCCGACTAATGGTGGGGGTCCTCTACAATGAGCAGTTCTTC. This codes for CASSRLMVGVLYNEQFF.

The chain links TRBV10-3 to TRBJ2-7; no clear D gene. Germline V gives CDR1 ENHRY, CDR2 SYGVKD. The CDR3 length is 14 residues. Trimming removed 10 bases at V and 1 base at J, with 17 bases between. The CDR3 DNA reads TGTGCCACAAACGGACGGGCCCGATCCTACGAGCAGTACTTC. Its translation is CATNGRARSYEQYF.

The chain couples TRBV7-6 to TRBJ1-3; no clear D. This CDR3 is 14 amino acids long. V was shortened by 3 bases and J by 4 bases, with 10 bases between the two germline ends. The germline V gene encodes CDR1 SGHVS and CDR2 FNYEAQ. For the CDR3, the DNA is TGTGCCAGCAGCTTTGGTGGGAAAGGAAACACCATATATTTT. The encoded protein is CASSFGGKGNTIYF.

The rearrangement uses TRBV7-3 and TRBJ2-1, with D unclear. The germline V and J ends were trimmed by 3 bases and 0 bases, with 6 bases remaining between them. The germline V gene has CDR1 SGHTA and CDR2 FQGTGA. This CDR3 is 14 amino acids long. CDR3 DNA: TGTGCCAGCAGCTTTGGGCCCTCCTACAATGAGCAGTTCTTC. Amino acids: CASSFGPSYNEQFF.

The chain couples TRBV29-1 to TRBJ1-1, with unresolved D. The germline CDR1 and CDR2 sequences are SQVTM and ANQGSEA. V lost 1 base to trimming and J lost 0 bases, with 12 bases between them. The CDR3 spans 15 residues. The CDR3 loop reads CSVEARAAMNTEAFF. The CDR3 DNA reads TGCAGCGTTGAAGCAAGGGCCGCTATGAACACTGAAGCTTTCTTT.

V gene TRBV5-6 combines with J gene TRBJ2-3; 10 bases match TRBD2. Unmatched junction bases numbered 7, after V lost 2 bases and J lost 1 base. The CDR3 loop spans 17 amino acids. CDR1 and CDR2 from the germline V gene are SGHDT and YYEEEE. In DNA form, the CDR3 reads TGTGCCAGCAGCTTCCCCGGACTAGCGGCAGGCACAGATACGCAGTATTTT. The encoded protein is CASSFPGLAAGTDTQYF.

This clone was counted a single time. The genes are TRBV5-4 and TRBJ2-2, with 7 bases lining up with TRBD1. The germline V gene has CDR1 SGHNT and CDR2 YYREEE (reference sequence). V gave up 4 bases and J gave up 4 bases; unmatched junction bases: 13. This CDR3 region has 17 residues. CDR3 sequence reads: CASSAAPQGVGTGELFF. The CDR3 bases are TGTGCCAGCAGCGCAGCCCCCCAGGGGGTCGGCACCGGGGAGCTGTTTTTT. Full variable domain (rest looked up from reference TRBV5-4 and TRBJ2-2): ETGVTQSPTHLIKTRGQQVTLRCSSQSGHNTVSWYQQALGQGPQFIFQYYREEENGRGNFPPRFSGLQFPNYSSELNVNALELDDSALYLCASSAAPQGVGTGELFFGEGSRLTVL.

CDR3 in amino acids: CASSYLASGSPEQFF. CDR3 nucleotide sequence: TGTGCCAGCAGTTACCTGGCTAGCGGGAGTCCTGAGCAGTTCTTC. The V gene is TRBV6-6, the J gene TRBJ2-1; 10 positions agree with TRBD2. The CDR3 extends over 15 amino acids. V gave up 2 bases and J gave up 9 bases; unmatched junction bases: 7. Germline V gene data show CDR1 as MNHNY and CDR2 as SVGAGI (reference sequence).

The chain carries TRBV9 and TRBJ2-3, with unresolved D. The CDR3 has 17 residues. Germline values: CDR1 SGDLS, CDR2 YYNGEE. V was trimmed by 0 bases and J by 0 bases, leaving 14 bases between them. The CDR3 region has the DNA TGTGCCAGCAGCGTAGTTCCGGACGGATTTAGCACAGATACGCAGTATTTT. It codes for CASSVVPDGFSTDTQYF.

The rearrangement uses TRBV5-1 and TRBJ1-1, with TRBD1 matching 9 bases. The ends lost 4 bases at V and 4 bases at J; junction bases unmatched: 11. The CDR3 totals 16 residues. Per germline, CDR1 SGHRS and CDR2 YFSETQ. The DNA for the CDR3 is TGCGCCAGCAGCCCCGGACAGGGGAGTCTGATCACTGAAGCTTTCTTT. This encodes CASSPGQGSLITEAFF.

The rearrangement uses TRBV18 and TRBJ1-3; D remains ambiguous. Germline V gene lookup returns CDR1 KGHSH and CDR2 LQKENI. Trimming cost V 0 bases and J 2 bases, with 14 bases left between them. The CDR3 totals 17 residues. CDR3 in amino acids: CASSPPNSAFTGNTIYF. DNA for the CDR3: TGTGCCAGCTCACCACCGAACAGTGCATTTACTGGAAACACCATATATTTT.

The chain has TRBV28 and TRBJ2-7, with D hard to call. Germline V CDR1 and CDR2: MDHEN, SYDVKM. This CDR3 spans 14 amino acids. The V gene lost 5 bases and the J gene lost 0 bases, with 11 bases spanning the gap. CDR3 coding DNA: TGTGCCAGCAGTGGGGTTGCTCACTCCTACGAGCAGTACTTC. Translating it yields CASSGVAHSYEQYF. Looking up the rest from reference TRBV28 and TRBJ2-7 gives the full variable domain: DVKVTQSSRYLVKRTGEKVFLECVQDMDHENMFWYRQDPGLGLRLIYFSYDVKMKEKGDIPEGYSVSREKKERFSLILESASTNQTSMYLCASSGVAHSYEQYFGPGTRLTVT.

J is TRBJ2-7 and V is TRBV4-1; D is unresolved. Between the trimmed V and J ends, which lost 5 bases and 0 bases, there was a span of 5 bases. This CDR3 has 12 amino acids. Germline loops: CDR1 MGHRA, CDR2 YSYEKL. The CDR3 DNA reads as TGCGCCAGCAGCTCCTACTCCTACGAGCAGTACTTC. Translated, it gives CASSSYSYEQYF.

This sequence joins TRBV11-3 and TRBJ2-2; 11 nucleotides line up with TRBD2. Germline values: CDR1 SGHNT, CDR2 YENEEA. V gave up 0 bases and J gave up 6 bases; unmatched junction bases: 6. There are 17 residues in the CDR3. CDR3 sequence: CASSLDRGLAGSGELFF. The CDR3 nucleotides read TGTGCCAGCAGCTTAGATCGTGGACTAGCGGGTTCCGGGGAGCTGTTTTTT.

This chain connects TRBV19 to TRBJ1-5; D might be TRBD1 (5 bases). Germline V CDR1 and CDR2: LNHDA, SQIVND (reference sequence). The V and J ends lost 7 bases and 1 base respectively, with 17 bases between them. The CDR3 is 16 amino acids. CDR3 in amino acids: CASTIRGEGSNQPQHF. CDR3 DNA sequence: TGTGCCAGTACCATTAGAGGAGAGGGGAGCAATCAGCCCCAGCATTTT.